The sequence of this T cell receptor beta chain was determined in a study of T cell responses to AZD1222 COVID-19 vaccine (dated by TCRdb to about 2021). Broadly, across the study: AZD1222 recipients with second doses at about 4 weeks or about 12 weeks were pooled, because spike-specific TCR depth and breadth did not differ between schedules. TCR sequencing was performed for 230 to 250 trial participants, of whom about 200 were given two doses of AZD1222 and some 26 were given two doses of MenACWY control vaccine. Trial participants were enrolled into age subgroups of 18-55, 56-69 and 70-plus years, which contained about 160, 30 and 59 TCR-sequenced participants, respectively. Study-level results and caveats: Spike-specific TCR breadth and depth rose significantly after two AZD1222 doses compared with day 0 and with MenACWY recipients. Vaccine-associated CD4 TCRs spanned the whole spike protein, with dominant responses in regions 160-218 and 743-854. Nearly half of unique spike-specific TCRs reportedly recognized epitopes outside regions mutated in the B.1.351 and B.1.1.7 variants. Because no day 14 peak-response samples were available, the repertoires could be characterized only after the peak T cell response. In the small 56-69-year group, the increase in depth fell short of significance, most likely because of low power. Only five or six AZD1222 recipients were SARS-CoV-2 seropositive at baseline, limiting conclusions about previously exposed vaccinees. Participants were mostly white British, with more females than males. The authors suggested clonal diversity may have been underestimated.

Details on this clone: What antigen it recognizes has not been identified. No much larger clonotype is one base removed from it; base qualities were not supplied.

The germline V gene gives CDR1 as MNHEY and CDR2 as SVGEGT. Spanning cysteine to phenylalanine, the CDR3 consists of 14 amino acids. The entry retains the CDR3 DNA only, 42 bases that are in frame from base 1. Germline trimming: 4 bases from V, 2 bases from J; junction bases outside gene matches: 5. The sample's time point label, in plain terms: baseline before first vaccination. Vaccinee samples were obtained from the UK trials COV001 and COV002, which included a single-blind randomized controlled phase 2/3 trial of AZD1222 (ChAdOx1 nCoV-19) in healthy adults. Trial participant PBMC samples were collected at day 0 and day 28 after the second dose for TCRbeta chain sequencing. The CDR3 regions of human TCRbeta chains were subjected to immunosequencing. As for how the authors treated the data: Repertoire TCRs were matched against a reference library of SARS-CoV-2-specific TCRs generated with the MIRA antigen-specificity platform. Breadth meant the fraction of unique TCRs that were SARS-CoV-2-associated, whereas depth meant the fraction of total T cells that were SARS-CoV-2-associated. Using the MIRA data, every spike-specific TCR was mapped to the spike region that the TCR reacted to and assigned to either a CD4 or a CD8 class. Log10-transformed breadth and depth values were compared by one-way ANOVA with Sidak's multiple comparisons tests. As stored in TCRdb, this immuneACCESS dataset retains in-frame rearrangements with V and J assigned. A fraction of the clones does not appear; measured against another copy, unresolved V genes explain less than half of the discrepancy, and the remainder lacks a known reason. The V and J calls and clone size were taken over from that table, and D and trimming were inferred from the DNA. Across this sample there are 150,000 or so clones, with 91% seen only once. Approximately 5.2% of the sample goes to the ten largest clones.

The rearranged segments are TRBV6-2 or TRBV6-3 and TRBJ2-7; 7 bases in the middle match TRBD1. The TCR originated in an adult in good health. Here the sequenced sample was peripheral blood, taken on day 0 of AZD1222 vaccination. The CDR3 protein is CASSSGQVPYEQYF. In nucleotide form, the sequence is TGTGCCAGCAGTTCAGGACAGGTTCCCTACGAGCAGTACTTC.